The 25 T cell receptor beta chains given below trace back to one sample, sequenced in a study of technical replicates of blood from a handful of donors. This table comes from immunoSEQ multiplex PCR, and its TCRdb copy is limited to in-frame clones, with some not included. The sample lists 72,000 or so clones, approximately 92% seen once, with less than 0.5% in the top ten. Sequencing was done on a sample of T cells isolated from PBMCs. Receptors were obtained from a human donor in good health.

This rearrangement joins TRBV18 to TRBJ2-5; D is ambiguous. Trimming left V 2 bases short and J 1 base short, with 5 bases between. Germline V gene lookup returns CDR1 KGHSH and CDR2 LQKENI. The CDR3 is 13 amino acids. CDR3 in amino acids: CASSPGSQETQYF. In DNA form, the CDR3 reads TGTGCCAGCTCACCAGGCAGCCAAGAGACCCAGTACTTC.

V is TRBV2 and J is TRBJ2-1, with 11 bases fitting TRBD1. CDR3 length equals 10 residues. Looked up from germline, CDR1 is SNHLY and CDR2 is FYNNEI. Trimming at V came to 9 bases and at J to 13 bases, leaving 2 bases not matched to a gene. This CDR3 reads CARGQGEQFF. In DNA form, the CDR3 reads TGTGCCAGGGGACAGGGGGAACAGTTCTTC.

The chain couples TRBV9 to TRBJ1-1, with unresolved D. The V end was cut by 4 bases, the J end by 1 base, with 17 bases between. This CDR3 spans 16 amino acids. The germline V gene encodes CDR1 SGDLS and CDR2 YYNGEE. The DNA of the CDR3 is TGTGCCAGCAGCCCGGTGGGAGAGGGAACGAACACTGAAGCTTTCTTT. This codes for CASSPVGEGTNTEAFF. Supplemented by reference TRBV9 and TRBJ1-1, the full variable domain reads DSGVTQTPKHLITATGQRVTLRCSPRSGDLSVYWYQQSLDQGLQFLIQYYNGEERAKGNILERFSAQQFPDLHSELNLSSLELGDSALYFCASSPVGEGTNTEAFFGQGTRLTVV.

This chain uses TRBV19 with TRBJ1-5, with TRBD1 matching 7 bases. The CDR3 extends over 16 amino acids. Germline lookup yields CDR1 LNHDA and CDR2 SQIVND (reference sequence). Trimming cost V 1 base and J 0 bases; bases outside gene matches: 3. The CDR3 protein is CASSIAGTASNQPQHF. CDR3 bases: TGTGCCAGTAGTATAGCGGGGACAGCTAGCAATCAGCCCCAGCATTTT.

The chain couples TRBV9 to TRBJ2-3, with D possibly matching TRBD2 (5 bases). The germline V gene has CDR1 SGDLS and CDR2 YYNGEE. The ends were cut back, 2 bases at V and 3 bases at J, with 13 bases in the middle. The length of the CDR3 is 15 residues. The CDR3 nucleotides read TGTGCCAGCAGCGTTAATGCGGGCGGGACAGATACGCAGTATTTT. Encoded protein: CASSVNAGGTDTQYF.

The chain recombines TRBV4-3 with TRBJ1-5; a weak D match, TRBD1 (5 bases). Germline V gene lookup returns CDR1 LGHNA and CDR2 YSLEER. The CDR3 extends over 16 amino acids. V lost 0 bases to trimming and J lost 5 bases, with 14 bases between them. CDR3 sequence reads: CASSQELEGLDQPQHF. The DNA of the CDR3 is TGCGCCAGCAGCCAAGAGTTGGAGGGACTCGATCAGCCCCAGCATTTT.

The chain carries TRBV9 and TRBJ1-4; D is uncertain. Germline CDR1 reads SGDLS; CDR2 reads YYNGEE. CDR3 size: 14 residues. Deletions cut 2 bases from V and 8 bases from J, with 13 bases between. The CDR3 sequence: CASSVSEWREKLFF. For the CDR3, the DNA is TGTGCCAGCAGCGTTTCTGAATGGCGGGAAAAACTGTTTTTT. The entire variable domain, with the rest obtained from reference TRBV9 and TRBJ1-4, is as follows: DSGVTQTPKHLITATGQRVTLRCSPRSGDLSVYWYQQSLDQGLQFLIQYYNGEERAKGNILERFSAQQFPDLHSELNLSSLELGDSALYFCASSVSEWREKLFFGSGTQLSVL.

V is TRBV30 and J is TRBJ1-5; 8 positions match TRBD1. The CDR3 runs to 13 residues. V was pared by 4 bases and J by 4 bases, with 3 bases of the junction left unmatched. The germline V gene has CDR1 GTSNPN and CDR2 SVGIG (reference sequence). CDR3 protein: CAWNTGGNQPQHF. The CDR3, as DNA: TGTGCCTGGAACACAGGGGGTAATCAGCCCCAGCATTTT.

The gene calls are TRBV7-3 and TRBJ1-3; perhaps TRBD1 as D (5 bases). Trimming cost V 0 bases and J 0 bases, with 9 bases left between them. CDR3 length equals 16 residues. Germline V CDR1 and CDR2: SGHTA, FQGTGA. The CDR3 DNA sequence: TGTGCCAGCAGCTTAACACAGGCCGGCTCTGGAAACACCATATATTTT. It encodes CASSLTQAGSGNTIYF.

This clone was seen once. The gene calls are TRBV7-9 and TRBJ1-5; 7 bases are a match to TRBD1. Germline CDR1 and CDR2: SEHNR and FQNEAQ (reference sequence). The length of the CDR3 is 14 residues. The ends lost 3 bases at V and 6 bases at J; junction bases unmatched: 5. CDR3 nucleotides: TGTGCCAGCAGCTTGAAGGGGGCCGGTCAGCCCCAGCATTTT. Amino acids: CASSLKGAGQPQHF.

The V gene is TRBV5-4, the J gene TRBJ2-7, with 14 bases fitting TRBD2. CDR3 length: 15 residues. V lost 3 bases and J lost 4; bases outside the gene matches: 3. The germline CDR1 and CDR2 sequences are SGHNT and YYREEE (reference sequence). CDR3 protein: CASSSGLAGGYEQYF. In DNA form, the CDR3 reads TGTGCCAGCAGCTCCGGACTAGCGGGAGGATACGAGCAGTACTTC.

The rearrangement joins TRBV7-9 to TRBJ2-3; 9 bases fit TRBD1. The length of the CDR3 is 16 residues. With 2 bases clipped from V and 3 bases from J, the junction kept 6 bases outside the gene matches. Germline V lookup: CDR1 SEHNR, CDR2 FQNEAQ (reference sequence). DNA of the CDR3: TGTGCCAGCAGCTTAATAAGGGACAGGGTAACAGATACGCAGTATTTT. This sequence encodes CASSLIRDRVTDTQYF.

The rearrangement uses TRBV9 and TRBJ2-2; D unclear. V was trimmed by 4 bases and J by 0 bases, leaving 16 bases between them. CDR1 and CDR2 (germline): SGDLS, YYNGEE. The CDR3 loop spans 17 amino acids. CDR3 in amino acids: CASSTPPDKTNTGELFF. The CDR3 nucleotides are TGTGCCAGCAGCACCCCTCCCGACAAAACGAACACCGGGGAGCTGTTTTTT.

A remark on this clone: The junction differs from germline at one of its ends, possibly a read error. V gene TRBV19 combines with J gene TRBJ1-2, with 10 bases lining up with TRBD1. Germline CDR1 is LNHDA and CDR2 is SQIVND (reference sequence). The CDR3 is made up of 12 amino acids. The CDR3 region has the DNA TGTGCCAGCACCGGGACAGGGGTCCAAGAAAGCTTC. Translated: CASTGTGVQESF. Drawing the rest from reference TRBV19 and TRBJ1-2, the complete variable domain is DGGITQSPKYLFRKEGQNVTLSCEQNLNHDAMYWYRQDPGQGLRLIYYSQIVNDFQKGDIAEGYSVSREKKESFPLTVTSAQKNPTAFYLCASTGTGVQESFGSGTRLTVV.

CDR3 region: CASSVGTSATYEQYF. The DNA for the CDR3 is TGTGCCAGCAGCGTAGGGACTAGCGCGACCTACGAGCAGTACTTC. The rearrangement joins TRBV9 to TRBJ2-7; 9 bases are a match to TRBD2. The CDR3 runs to 15 residues. Germline assignment: CDR1 SGDLS and CDR2 YYNGEE. With V trimmed by 0 bases and J by 2 bases, 3 bases remained unmatched.

The chain couples TRBV7-6 to TRBJ1-1, with D possibly matching TRBD1 (6 bases). With 2 bases removed from V and 4 bases from J, the gap between germline ends came to 14 bases. This CDR3 region has 15 residues. Germline loops: CDR1 SGHVS, CDR2 FNYEAQ. CDR3 in amino acids: CASSLTMGARTEAFF. As DNA, the CDR3 is TGTGCCAGCAGCTTAACAATGGGGGCGCGCACTGAAGCTTTCTTT. Filled out from reference TRBV7-6 and TRBJ1-1, the complete variable domain reads GAGVSQSPRYKVTKRGQDVALRCDPISGHVSLYWYRQALGQGPEFLTYFNYEAQQDKSGLPNDRFSAERPEGSISTLTIQRTEQRDSAMYRCASSLTMGARTEAFFGQGTRLTVV.

V and J are TRBV2 and TRBJ2-5, with 8 bases aligning to TRBD2. The trim removed 2 bases at V and 5 bases at J, leaving 4 bases unmatched. The CDR3 spans 14 residues. Germline CDR1 is SNHLY and CDR2 is FYNNEI. The CDR3 bases are TGTGCCAGCAGTGAACGGGAGGGGATGGAGACCCAGTACTTC. This codes for CASSEREGMETQYF. Full variable domain (outside the CDR3, taken from reference TRBV2 and TRBJ2-5): EPEVTQTPSHQVTQMGQEVILRCVPISNHLYFYWYRQILGQKVEFLVSFYNNEISEKSEIFDDQFSVERPDGSNFTLKIRSTKLEDSAMYFCASSEREGMETQYFGPGTRLLVL.

V gene TRBV28 combines with J gene TRBJ1-1, with unresolved D. The ends were cut back, 7 bases at V and 1 base at J, with 10 bases in the middle. There are 13 residues in the CDR3. Germline CDR1 and CDR2: MDHEN and SYDVKM. The CDR3 nucleotides read TGTGCCAGCACCCCCGACAAGAACACTGAAGCTTTCTTT. Translated: CASTPDKNTEAFF.

This chain joins TRBV11-2 and TRBJ2-7, with 8 nucleotides matching TRBD1. The CDR3 runs 13 residues. V lost 5 bases to trimming and J lost 6 bases; unmatched junction nucleotides: 6. Germline CDR1 is SGHAT and CDR2 is FQNNGV. The DNA for the CDR3 is TGTGCCAGCAGCCTGCAGGGGGCTGGCGAGCAGTACTTC. Amino acid sequence: CASSLQGAGEQYF.

The chain recombines TRBV19 with TRBJ1-5, with D unresolved. The ends were cut back, 5 bases at V and 6 bases at J, with 20 bases in the middle. CDR1 is LNHDA and CDR2 is SQIVND in the germline V gene (reference sequence). The CDR3 has 16 amino acids. The CDR3 reads CASSPPGRGAAQPQHF. CDR3 nucleotides: TGTGCCAGTAGTCCACCGGGTCGGGGAGCGGCTCAGCCCCAGCATTTT.

The chain recombines TRBV7-9 with TRBJ2-7, with 7 bases matching TRBD2. Trimming at V came to 1 base and at J to 5 bases, leaving 5 bases not matched to a gene. Germline V lookup: CDR1 SEHNR, CDR2 FQNEAQ (reference sequence). CDR3 length equals 14 residues. CDR3 in amino acids: CASSLGGGSDEQYF. For the CDR3, the DNA is TGTGCCAGCAGCTTAGGGGGGGGTAGCGACGAGCAGTACTTC.

This rearrangement joins TRBV23-1 to TRBJ1-5; perhaps TRBD1 as D (6 bases). TRBV23-1 is designated an ORF whose function remains uncertain. The V end lost 8 bases, the J end lost 2 bases, and 10 bases lay between the germline ends. The CDR3 extends over 13 amino acids. The CDR3: CASPGQCNQPQHF. CDR3 nucleotide sequence: TGCGCCAGCCCCGGACAGTGCAATCAGCCCCAGCATTTT.

The rearrangement links TRBV11-2 to TRBJ2-2; a possible D gene is TRBD2 (6 bases). V was cut by 3 bases and J by 1 base, with 9 bases left in between. Germline values: CDR1 SGHAT, CDR2 FQNNGV. The CDR3 is made up of 15 amino acids. The CDR3, as DNA: TGTGCCAGCAGCTTTAATAGCGGGAACACCGGGGAGCTGTTTTTT. It specifies CASSFNSGNTGELFF.

The chain joins TRBV4-1 to TRBJ2-1; no firm D call. Germline values: CDR1 MGHRA, CDR2 YSYEKL. Trimming removed 4 bases from V and 4 bases from J, with 8 bases in between. CDR3 length: 13 amino acids. CDR3 amino acids: CASSPSEYNEQFF. CDR3 DNA sequence: TGCGCCAGCAGCCCATCGGAGTACAATGAGCAGTTCTTC.

The chain carries TRBV7-8 and TRBJ2-1; 8 nucleotides agree with TRBD2. V dropped 2 bases and J dropped 8; count of bases not matched to a gene: 8. CDR3 length equals 15 residues. CDR1 and CDR2 from the germline V gene are SGHVS and FQNEAQ. The chain's CDR3 is CASSLTVSGIDEQFF. The CDR3 nucleotides are TGTGCCAGCAGCTTAACTGTTAGCGGGATAGATGAGCAGTTCTTC.